The rows below give T cell receptor beta chains drawn from one sample of a study of T-cell reconstitution after alpha-beta-depleted transplantation in children. MiXCR, applied by TCRdb to the PCR reads, yields one record per CDR3 protein. This sample carries 200,000 or so distinct CDR3 sequences, 5% to 7.5% of them seen once, and the ten largest clones take roughly 4.5%. This material consisted of PBMCs, taken before TCRalphabeta/CD19-depleted stem cell transplant. These receptors were collected from a girl under two years old with combined immunodeficiency, due to receive a stem cell transplant. Each CDR3 is given with its conserved first and last residue. Fields, in order: J gene, V gene, D gene, clone size, CDR3 protein, CDR3 DNA. The D gene is left open where the match is weak. The size field is filled for only some rows; it gives once, few, many or a size class.

j_call: TRBJ2-2
v_call: TRBV6-5
d_call: -
clone_size: many
cdr3_aa: CASSYGAITNTGELFF
cdr3_nt: TGTGCCAGCAGTTATGGGGCCATTACCAACACCGGGGAGCTGTTTTTT

j_call: TRBJ2-3
v_call: TRBV7-2
d_call: TRBD2
clone_size: many
cdr3_aa: CASSLVSGITDTQYF
cdr3_nt: TGTGCCAGCAGCTTAGTGAGCGGGATCACAGATACGCAGTATTTT

j_call: TRBJ1-1
v_call: TRBV19
d_call: TRBD1
clone_size: few
cdr3_aa: CASSPDRASIPEAFF
cdr3_nt: TGTGCCAGTAGTCCGGACAGGGCGTCTATCCCTGAAGCTTTCTTT

j_call: TRBJ2-7
v_call: TRBV4-3
d_call: -
clone_size: many
cdr3_aa: CASSHSRQTEPYEQYF
cdr3_nt: TGCGCCAGCAGCCATTCTCGACAGACGGAACCCTACGAGCAGTACTTC

j_call: TRBJ2-5
v_call: TRBV29-1
d_call: -
clone_size: many
cdr3_aa: CSVGGFQETQYF
cdr3_nt: TGCAGCGTTGGGGGTTTTCAAGAGACCCAGTACTTC

j_call: TRBJ2-7
v_call: TRBV2
d_call: TRBD1
clone_size: few
cdr3_aa: CASSGDREGWSPYEQYF
cdr3_nt: TGTGCCAGCAGTGGGGACAGGGAAGGCTGGAGCCCTTACGAGCAGTACTTC

j_call: TRBJ1-2
v_call: TRBV19
d_call: -
clone_size: -
cdr3_aa: CASSIGPLGYTF
cdr3_nt: TGTGCCAGTAGTATTGGACCACTTGGCTACACCTTC

j_call: TRBJ2-7
v_call: TRBV12-3/TRBV12-4
d_call: TRBD1
clone_size: many
cdr3_aa: CASRRQGSSYEQYF
cdr3_nt: TGTGCCAGCAGGCGACAGGGGTCTTCCTACGAGCAGTACTTC

j_call: TRBJ1-6
v_call: TRBV3-1
d_call: -
clone_size: -
cdr3_aa: CASSQGTWVASPLHF
cdr3_nt: TGTGCCAGCAGCCAAGGAACCTGGGTAGCATCACCCCTCCACTTT

j_call: TRBJ2-5
v_call: TRBV3-1
d_call: -
clone_size: many
cdr3_aa: CASSQDFGAQETQYF
cdr3_nt: TGTGCCAGCAGCCAAGACTTCGGGGCCCAGGAGACCCAGTACTTC

j_call: TRBJ2-7
v_call: TRBV7-2
d_call: -
clone_size: many
cdr3_aa: CASSLDRVYTPYEQYF
cdr3_nt: TGTGCCAGCAGCTTAGACCGAGTCTATACCCCATACGAGCAGTACTTC

j_call: TRBJ1-2
v_call: TRBV6-5
d_call: -
clone_size: -
cdr3_aa: CASSYSDSNYGYTF
cdr3_nt: TGTGCCAGCAGTTACTCTGACTCTAACTATGGCTACACCTTC

j_call: TRBJ2-1
v_call: TRBV29-1
d_call: -
clone_size: many
cdr3_aa: CSVIDPVRYNEQFF
cdr3_nt: TGCAGCGTTATCGACCCCGTTAGGTACAATGAGCAGTTCTTC

j_call: TRBJ2-3
v_call: TRBV7-6
d_call: -
clone_size: few
cdr3_aa: CASSQTGTDTQYF
cdr3_nt: TGTGCCAGCAGCCAGACGGGAACAGATACGCAGTATTTT

j_call: TRBJ2-1
v_call: TRBV5-1
d_call: -
clone_size: many
cdr3_aa: CASSLGTGENEQFF
cdr3_nt: TGCGCCAGCAGCTTGGGGACGGGAGAGAATGAGCAGTTCTTC

j_call: TRBJ2-3
v_call: TRBV11-2
d_call: -
clone_size: few
cdr3_aa: CASSANTLGYTDTQYF
cdr3_nt: TGTGCCAGCAGCGCAAACACCCTAGGATACACAGATACGCAGTATTTT